The 25 T cell receptor beta chains given below trace back to one sample, sequenced in a study of blood T cell repertoires in COVID-19. The table came from immunoSEQ multiplex PCR; TCRdb's copy has only in-frame clones and leaves some out. Of fewer than 500,000 clones listed, 70% to 90% are singletons. The sample consisted of peripheral blood. These receptors were taken from a man aged 18 to 29 with COVID-19, enrolled during active disease.

This chain connects TRBV11-2 to TRBJ1-6; D gene unclear. V lost 5 bases, J lost 5 bases, and 7 bases lay in between. Germline loops: CDR1 SGHAT, CDR2 FQNNGV. This CDR3 is built from 13 residues. In DNA, the CDR3 is TGTGCCAGCAGCCCCTCTCATAATTCACCCCTCCACTTT. This encodes CASSPSHNSPLHF.

This chain uses TRBV20-1 with TRBJ1-2; D uncertain. Trimming took off 3 bases at V and 5 bases at J, with 16 bases between the two ends. Germline values: CDR1 DFQATT, CDR2 SNEGSKA (reference sequence). The CDR3 consists of 14 residues. This CDR3 is CSASRQGLAYGYTF. In DNA, the CDR3 is TGCAGTGCTAGTAGACAAGGGCTAGCGTATGGCTACACCTTC.

This clone has only one observation. V usage is TRBV5-1 and J usage is TRBJ1-2; TRBD1 agrees at 10 bases. With 5 bases clipped from V and 8 bases from J, the junction kept 9 bases outside the gene matches. CDR3 length equals 14 residues. Germline V CDR1 and CDR2: SGHRS, YFSETQ. Here the CDR3 reads CASSTGQGMLGYTF. CDR3 DNA sequence: TGCGCCAGCAGTACGGGACAGGGGATGTTGGGCTACACCTTC.

The chain carries TRBV7-8 and TRBJ2-7; TRBD1 matches 10 bases. Unmatched junction bases numbered 7, after V lost 5 bases and J lost 3 bases. The CDR3 covers 15 residues. In germline, CDR1 is SGHVS, CDR2 FQNEAQ. The CDR3 DNA sequence: TGTGCCAGCAGCCAGCCTGGGACAGGGGACTACGAGCAGTACTTC. Residues: CASSQPGTGDYEQYF.

The chain employs TRBV2 and TRBJ2-3; TRBD1 agrees at 7 bases. V trimming: 7 bases; J trimming: 2 bases; junction bases outside the gene matches: 3. CDR1 and CDR2 from the germline V gene are SNHLY and FYNNEI. The CDR3 length is 13 residues. The CDR3 spells CASIQGHTDTQYF. DNA of the CDR3: TGTGCCAGCATACAGGGGCACACAGATACGCAGTATTTT.

This clone was recorded only once. The chain is built from TRBV7-9 and TRBJ2-1, with TRBD1 as a possible D gene (6 bases). The CDR3 is 13 residues long. The germline V gene encodes CDR1 SEHNR and CDR2 FQNEAQ (reference sequence). The V end lost 5 bases, the J end lost 5 bases, and 10 bases lay between the germline ends. The CDR3 is CASSPRGDNEQFF. The CDR3 DNA sequence: TGTGCCAGCAGCCCCAGGGGAGACAATGAGCAGTTCTTC. Full variable domain (remainder filled in from reference TRBV7-9 and TRBJ2-1): DTGVSQNPRHKITKRGQNVTFRCDPISEHNRLYWYRQTLGQGPEFLTYFQNEAQLEKSRLLSDRFSAERPKGSFSTLEIQRTEQGDSAMYLCASSPRGDNEQFFGPGTRLTVL.

The genes are TRBV24-1 and TRBJ1-3, with D unclear. Trimming shortened V by 4 bases and J by 4 bases, and 10 bases separated the two germline ends. Per the germline V gene, CDR1 is KGHDR and CDR2 is SFDVKD. The CDR3 totals 14 residues. The CDR3 loop is CATSEGSTGNTIYF. The DNA for the CDR3 is TGTGCCACCAGTGAGGGGAGTACGGGAAACACCATATATTTT.

V and J are TRBV3-1 (or the pseudogene TRBV3-2) and TRBJ1-2; no definite D call. CDR1 and CDR2 from the germline V gene are LGHDT and YNNKEL (reference sequence). V lost 5 bases and J 8 bases, leaving 15 bases between the germline ends. The CDR3 is made up of 13 amino acids. The CDR3 DNA follows: TGTGCCAGCAGCGGCCTGGAGATTCACGGCTACACCTTC. Translating it yields CASSGLEIHGYTF.

The table lists this clone with a count of one. J is TRBJ1-1 and V is TRBV6-5, with TRBD1 matching over 9 bases. Germline CDR1 MNHEY, CDR2 SVGAGI. V lost 7 bases, J lost 5 bases, and 5 bases stayed unmatched. This CDR3 has 13 residues. The chain's CDR3 is CASNKQGATEAFF. Here the CDR3 DNA reads TGTGCCAGCAATAAACAGGGGGCGACTGAAGCTTTCTTT.

This clone was counted between two and nine times. This chain connects TRBV30 to TRBJ2-1; 7 positions match TRBD2. After removal of 2 bases from V and 10 bases from J, the junction contained 2 bases not matched to a gene. The CDR3 loop spans 11 amino acids. Germline CDR1 is GTSNPN and CDR2 is SVGIG (reference sequence). The CDR3: CAWSWEGEQFF. CDR3 sequence (DNA): TGTGCCTGGAGTTGGGAGGGGGAGCAGTTCTTC.

The rearrangement joins TRBV7-9 to TRBJ2-7; 8 bases agree with TRBD1. This CDR3 contains 14 residues. The germline V gene encodes CDR1 SEHNR and CDR2 FQNEAQ (reference sequence). The junction had 5 bases not matched to a gene; V was cut back by 7 bases and J by 0 bases. Here the CDR3 DNA reads TGTGCCAGCACCCCTGGACAGGGCTCCTACGAGCAGTACTTC. Translation gives CASTPGQGSYEQYF.

The chain is built from TRBV24-1 and TRBJ2-1, with 10 bases aligning to TRBD1. Losses at the gene ends were 4 bases for V and 4 bases for J; bases not matched to a gene: 9. The CDR3 contains 17 residues. CDR1 is KGHDR and CDR2 is SFDVKD in the germline V gene. This CDR3 is CATSEPTGTGVYNEQFF. The CDR3 DNA reads TGTGCCACCAGTGAGCCCACCGGGACAGGGGTTTACAATGAGCAGTTCTTC.

The gene calls are TRBV5-6 and TRBJ2-7; D may be TRBD1 (6 bases). The CDR3 has 15 residues. The V gene lost 3 bases and the J gene lost 3 bases, with 16 bases spanning the gap. Germline V CDR1 and CDR2: SGHDT, YYEEEE. DNA for the CDR3: TGTGCCAGCAGCTCCCGTTGGACAGCGATCTACGAGCAGTACTTC. Amino acid sequence: CASSSRWTAIYEQYF.

This chain joins TRBV6-5 and TRBJ2-1; 8 nucleotides match TRBD2. Losses at the gene ends were 2 bases for V and 1 base for J; bases not matched to a gene: 1. The CDR3 consists of 15 residues. In germline, CDR1 is MNHEY, CDR2 SVGAGI. This chain's CDR3 is CASSYGTRSYNEQFF. The CDR3 DNA reads TGTGCCAGCAGTTACGGGACTAGATCCTACAATGAGCAGTTCTTC.

V is TRBV7-8 and J is TRBJ2-1, with 8 bases lining up with TRBD2. Germline CDR1 is SGHVS and CDR2 is FQNEAQ. V shed 4 bases, J shed 9 bases, and the junction held 14 bases outside the gene matches. The CDR3 is made up of 16 amino acids. The CDR3 sequence: CASSYLGLAPPGEQFF. CDR3 nucleotide sequence: TGTGCCAGCAGCTACCTCGGACTAGCCCCCCCAGGTGAGCAGTTCTTC.

V and J are TRBV6-1 and TRBJ2-1; tentative D call: TRBD1 (6 bases). Germline CDR1 is MNHNS and CDR2 is SASEGT. The CDR3 consists of 14 residues. V gave up 3 bases and J gave up 7 bases, with 13 bases separating them. The CDR3 sequence: CASSDRGEVNEQFF. DNA of the CDR3: TGTGCCAGCAGTGACAGGGGAGAGGTTAATGAGCAGTTCTTC.

The rearrangement joins TRBV9 to TRBJ2-3; 7 bases line up with TRBD2. From germline, CDR1 is SGDLS and CDR2 YYNGEE. V lost 4 bases and J lost 2; bases outside the gene matches: 19. This CDR3 contains 19 residues. The CDR3 DNA is TGTGCCAGCAGCTCCCCCCCGGGGGGTCTGGGACCGTACACAGATACGCAGTATTTT. It encodes CASSSPPGGLGPYTDTQYF.

As regards this clone: One junction end does not reproduce the germline sequence, and a read error may be involved. The chain joins TRBV27 to TRBJ2-7, with D possibly TRBD2 on 6 matching bases. CDR1 is MNHEY, CDR2 SMNVEV, per germline (reference sequence). The CDR3 covers 16 residues. The CDR3 coding sequence is TGTGCCAGCAGTCTATCCCCACGGGGAGGTATGGGCGAGCAGTACTTC. This translates into CASSLSPRGGMGEQYF.

The table lists this clone with a count of one. The rearrangement joins TRBV7-8 to TRBJ1-6; tentatively, D is TRBD1 (5 bases). V shed 5 bases and J shed 0 bases, with 11 bases lying between them. The CDR3 consists of 16 residues. Germline V gene data show CDR1 as SGHVS and CDR2 as FQNEAQ. CDR3 bases: TGTGCCAGCAGCCGAGGGGAGAGCTCCTATAATTCACCCCTCCACTTT. Amino acid sequence: CASSRGESSYNSPLHF.

The V and J genes are TRBV3-1 (or the pseudogene TRBV3-2) and TRBJ2-5; D is unclear. CDR1 LGHDT and CDR2 YNNKEL come from the germline V gene (reference sequence). The CDR3 sequence is 14 residues long. The V and J ends lost 1 base and 2 bases respectively, with 8 bases between them. The CDR3 sequence: CASSQGGPQETQYF. CDR3 nucleotide sequence: TGTGCCAGCAGCCAAGGCGGTCCGCAAGAGACCCAGTACTTC.

This clone was picked up one time. This chain links TRBV19 with TRBJ2-1, with TRBD2 matching 11 bases. This CDR3 is built from 15 residues. V dropped 7 bases and J dropped 10; count of bases not matched to a gene: 12. Germline CDR1 LNHDA, CDR2 SQIVND (reference sequence). Written as DNA, the CDR3 is TGTGCCAGTATCCGAGAGACTAGCGGGGCTAGAGAGCAGTTCTTC. This translates into CASIRETSGAREQFF.

Concerning this clone: The sample carries other DNA sequences with the same CDR3. The chain carries TRBV18 and TRBJ1-5; D gene unclear. Germline V gene sequence: CDR1 KGHSH, CDR2 LQKENI. Trimming took 3 bases from V and 4 from J, leaving 4 bases between them. The CDR3 has 12 residues. For the CDR3, the DNA is TGTGCCAGCTCACCCTATAATCAGCCCCAGCATTTT. It translates to CASSPYNQPQHF.

The rearrangement uses TRBV11-2 and TRBJ2-7, with TRBD2 matching over 14 bases. Trimming at V came to 2 bases and at J to 6 bases, leaving 3 bases not matched to a gene. The CDR3 extends over 15 amino acids. CDR1 SGHAT and CDR2 FQNNGV come from the germline V gene. CDR3 protein: CASSLLGLAGGEQYF. The DNA for the CDR3 is TGTGCCAGCAGCTTACTTGGACTAGCGGGAGGCGAGCAGTACTTC.

This chain uses TRBV7-8 with TRBJ1-1; D may be TRBD1 (5 bases). The V gene lost 5 bases and the J gene lost 2 bases, with 9 bases spanning the gap. This CDR3 comprises 13 residues. CDR1 SGHVS and CDR2 FQNEAQ come from the germline V gene. CDR3 amino acids: CASSARGNTEAFF. DNA of the CDR3: TGTGCCAGCAGCGCAAGGGGTAACACTGAAGCTTTCTTT.

This chain links TRBV6-5 with TRBJ2-7; TRBD1 might be the D (6 bases). Germline loops: CDR1 MNHEY, CDR2 SVGAGI. This CDR3 region has 14 residues. V gave up 2 bases and J gave up 4 bases, with 12 bases separating them. The CDR3 DNA reads as TGTGCCAGCAGTTACCACGGACAGTTGTACGAGCAGTACTTC. Its translation is CASSYHGQLYEQYF.